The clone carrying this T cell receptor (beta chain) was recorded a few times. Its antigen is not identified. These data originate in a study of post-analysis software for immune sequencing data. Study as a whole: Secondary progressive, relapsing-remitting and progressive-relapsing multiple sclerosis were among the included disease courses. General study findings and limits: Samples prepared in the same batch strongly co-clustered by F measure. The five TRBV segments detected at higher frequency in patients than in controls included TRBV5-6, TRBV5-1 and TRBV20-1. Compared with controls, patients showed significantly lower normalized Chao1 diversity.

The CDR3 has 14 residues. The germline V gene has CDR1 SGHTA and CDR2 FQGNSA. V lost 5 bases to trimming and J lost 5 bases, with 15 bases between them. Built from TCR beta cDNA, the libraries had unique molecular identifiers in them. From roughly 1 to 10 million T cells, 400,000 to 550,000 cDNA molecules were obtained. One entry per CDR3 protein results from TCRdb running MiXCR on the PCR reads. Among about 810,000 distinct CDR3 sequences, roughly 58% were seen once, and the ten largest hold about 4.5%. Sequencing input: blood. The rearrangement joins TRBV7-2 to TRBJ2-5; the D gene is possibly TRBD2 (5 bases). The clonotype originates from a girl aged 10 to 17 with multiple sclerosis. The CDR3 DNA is TGTGCCAGCAGCCAAAGGTCGGGGTTGGAGACCCAGTACTTC. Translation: CASSQRSGLETQYF.